This TCR beta chain was sequenced in a study of cytomegalovirus exposure and HLA in healthy donors. Study information: HLA-typed donors were the source of approximately 80 million unique TCRs held in an early data release.

General study results and limits: Common viral pathogens seemed, in a later analysis, to connect with several of the most significant clusters.

This cohort consisted of healthy bone marrow donors. Amplification used 60 Vbeta primers and 13 Jbeta primers. Profiled with immunoSEQ multiplex PCR; TCRdb holds only in-frame clones, not every one. This table has around 150,000 clones, approximately 80% appearing once. In the case of this clone: Antigen unknown.

The source material was PBMCs. This TCR came from a woman aged 40 to 55 in good health and CMV-seropositive.

The CDR3 DNA follows: TGTGCCAGCAGCGGAGGAACTCCATCTGAGCAGTTCTTC. Residues: CASSGGTPSEQFF. V gene TRBV9 combines with J gene TRBJ2-1; no clear D. The V gene lost 3 bases and the J gene lost 9 bases, with 13 bases spanning the gap. Germline lookup yields CDR1 SGDLS and CDR2 YYNGEE. The CDR3 has 13 amino acids. Filled out from reference TRBV9 and TRBJ2-1, the complete variable domain reads DSGVTQTPKHLITATGQRVTLRCSPRSGDLSVYWYQQSLDQGLQFLIQYYNGEERAKGNILERFSAQQFPDLHSELNLSSLELGDSALYFCASSGGTPSEQFFGPGTRLTVL.